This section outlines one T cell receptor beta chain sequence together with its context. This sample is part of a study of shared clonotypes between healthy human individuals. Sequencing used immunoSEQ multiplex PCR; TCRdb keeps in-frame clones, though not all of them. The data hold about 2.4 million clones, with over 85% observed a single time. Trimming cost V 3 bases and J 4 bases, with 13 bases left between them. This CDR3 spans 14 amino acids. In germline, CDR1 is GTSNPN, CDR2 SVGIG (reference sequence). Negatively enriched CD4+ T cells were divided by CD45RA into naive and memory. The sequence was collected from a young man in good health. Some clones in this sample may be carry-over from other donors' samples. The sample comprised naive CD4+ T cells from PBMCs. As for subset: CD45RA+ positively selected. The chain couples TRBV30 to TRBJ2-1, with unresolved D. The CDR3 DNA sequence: TGTGCCTGGAGCCTCCTTCTAGGATACAATGAGCAGTTCTTC. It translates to CAWSLLLGYNEQFF.